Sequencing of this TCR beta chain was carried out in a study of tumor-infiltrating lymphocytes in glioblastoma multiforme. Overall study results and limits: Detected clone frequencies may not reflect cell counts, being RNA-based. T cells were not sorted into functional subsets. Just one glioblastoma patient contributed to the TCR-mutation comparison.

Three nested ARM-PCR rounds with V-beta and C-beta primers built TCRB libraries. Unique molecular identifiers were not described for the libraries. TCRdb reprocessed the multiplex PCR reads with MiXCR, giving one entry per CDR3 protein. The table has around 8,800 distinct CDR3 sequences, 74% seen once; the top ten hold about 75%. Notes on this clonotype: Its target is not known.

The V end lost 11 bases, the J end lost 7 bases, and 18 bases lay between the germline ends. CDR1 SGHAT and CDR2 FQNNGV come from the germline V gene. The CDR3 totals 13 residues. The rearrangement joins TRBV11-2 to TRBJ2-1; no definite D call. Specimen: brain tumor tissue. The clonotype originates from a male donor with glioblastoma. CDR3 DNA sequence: TGTGCCGTCAGCTTAGATAGTGAGAATGAGCAGTTCTTC. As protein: CAVSLDSENEQFF.